Detailed here is one T cell receptor (beta chain). This clone appeared a single time. Which antigen it targets is not known. Base qualities are not recorded, but no much larger clone differs from it by a single base. Chronic pancreatitis pancreas tissue came from patients undergoing total pancreatectomy with islet autotransplantation (TPIAT). The chronic pancreatitis patients who were included had no known history of diabetes. For TCRbeta sequencing, genomic DNA was extracted directly from bulk pancreas tissue, without T cell sorting. Idiopathic chronic pancreatitis patients had no particular identified cause of disease. Pancreas tissues were collected consecutively from patients and organ donors at two US centers. The library was made by the immunoSEQ multiplex PCR assay. From pancreatic genomic DNA, the TCRbeta CDR3 region and adjacent sequences were amplified and sequenced. The source study handled its data this way. Repertoire diversity was assessed as a mean normalized Shannon-Wiener index, together with productive clonality and counts of productive rearrangements. The nonparametric Mann-Whitney U test was used to compare repertoire metrics between the control and chronic pancreatitis groups. A clonotype counted as shared when its CDR3beta sequence had identical amino acid composition and length across subjects. TCRdb retrieved this table from immuneACCESS and kept in-frame rearrangements only. Not all clones are present; in checked studies, unresolved V genes account for under half, and no reason is known for the remainder. Clone size and V and J calls were adopted from that table, with D and trimming inferred from the DNA. The sample profile shows more than 800 clones; 70% to 80% of them were found once. 16% of the sample lies in the top ten.

The germline V gene encodes CDR1 SGHTA and CDR2 FQGNSA. The CDR3 measures 16 amino acids from cysteine to phenylalanine. The only DNA kept is the CDR3, 48 bases in frame from the first base. Trimming accounts for 1 base at V and 4 bases at J, while the number of junction bases matched to no gene is 6. The sample originates from a study of immune characteristics of hereditary and idiopathic chronic pancreatitis. With regard to the full study: Local pancreatic immune cells and TCRbeta repertoires were profiled in hereditary and idiopathic chronic pancreatitis and were compared with control organ donor pancreases. The gDNA-based approach was chosen because it involved minimal in vitro experimental manipulation of pancreas-infiltrating T cells. TCRbeta sequencing included 4 or 5 control pancreases, under 10 pancreases with hereditary chronic pancreatitis and roughly 6 pancreases with idiopathic chronic pancreatitis. Overall study outcomes, separate from this receptor: Because patient tissue could be obtained only at the time of TPIAT, differences in disease duration may have affected the immune findings. Significantly increased TCRbeta repertoire diversity and reduced clonality were observed in both chronic pancreatitis groups relative to controls. Among about a dozen chronic pancreatitis patients, higher numbers of productive TCR rearrangements went along with higher disease severity scores, showing a positive correlation. The study did not include chronic pancreatitis caused by alcohol use. Differences in Vbeta-Jbeta gene family usage, including TRBV10, TRBV19, TRBV23 and TRBV5, were found between hereditary and idiopathic chronic pancreatitis.

The chain is assembled from TRBV7-2 and TRBJ2-5, and 10 junctional nucleotides match TRBD2. The specimen was pancreas tissue with idiopathic chronic pancreatitis. The cell subset or site label for this specimen denotes: chronic pancreatitis without an identified cause. This sequence was found in a human donor with chronic pancreatitis. The CDR3: CASSLEAGGPGETQYF. In nucleotide form, the sequence is TGTGCCAGCAGCTTAGAAGCGGGAGGGCCTGGAGAGACCCAGTACTTC.